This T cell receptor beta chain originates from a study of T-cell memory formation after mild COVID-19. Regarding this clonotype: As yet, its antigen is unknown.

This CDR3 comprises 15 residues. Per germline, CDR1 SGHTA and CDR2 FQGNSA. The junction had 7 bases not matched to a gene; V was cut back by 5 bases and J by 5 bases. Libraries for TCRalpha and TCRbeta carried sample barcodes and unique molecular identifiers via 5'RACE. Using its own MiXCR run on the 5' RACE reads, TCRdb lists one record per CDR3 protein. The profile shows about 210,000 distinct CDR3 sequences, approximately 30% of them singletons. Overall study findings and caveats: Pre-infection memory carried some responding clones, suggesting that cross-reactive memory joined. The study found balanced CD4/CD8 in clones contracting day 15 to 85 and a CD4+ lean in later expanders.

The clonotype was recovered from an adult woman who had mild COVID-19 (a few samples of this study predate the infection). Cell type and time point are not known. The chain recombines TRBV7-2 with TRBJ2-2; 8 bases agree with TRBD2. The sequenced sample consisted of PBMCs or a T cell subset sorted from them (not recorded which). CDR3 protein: CASSKPGLVTGELFF. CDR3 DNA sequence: TGTGCCAGCAGCAAGCCGGGACTAGTAACCGGGGAGCTGTTTTTT. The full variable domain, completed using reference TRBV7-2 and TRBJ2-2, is GAGVSQSPSNKVTEKGKDVELRCDPISGHTALYWYRQSLGQGLEFLIYFQGNSAPDKSGLPSDRFSAERTGGSVSTLTIQRTQQEDSAVYLCASSKPGLVTGELFFGEGSRLTVL.